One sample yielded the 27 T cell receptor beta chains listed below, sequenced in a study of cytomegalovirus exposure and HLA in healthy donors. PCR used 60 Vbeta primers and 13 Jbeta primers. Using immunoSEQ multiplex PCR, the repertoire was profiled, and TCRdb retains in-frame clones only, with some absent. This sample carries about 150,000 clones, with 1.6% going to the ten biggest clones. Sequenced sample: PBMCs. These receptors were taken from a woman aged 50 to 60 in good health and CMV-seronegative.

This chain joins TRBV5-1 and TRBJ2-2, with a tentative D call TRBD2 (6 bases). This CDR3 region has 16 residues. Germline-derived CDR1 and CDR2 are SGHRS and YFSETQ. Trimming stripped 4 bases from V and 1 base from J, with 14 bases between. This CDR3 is CASSAPGTLNTGELFF. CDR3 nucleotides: TGCGCCAGCAGCGCACCCGGGACTCTGAACACCGGGGAGCTGTTTTTT.

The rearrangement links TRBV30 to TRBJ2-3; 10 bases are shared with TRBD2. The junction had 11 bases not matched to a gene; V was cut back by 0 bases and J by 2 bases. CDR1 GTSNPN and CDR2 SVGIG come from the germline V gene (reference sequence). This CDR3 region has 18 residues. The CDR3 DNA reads TGTGCCTGGAGTGTGGGAGCGGGAGGGCCGTGGGACACAGATACGCAGTATTTT. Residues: CAWSVGAGGPWDTDTQYF.

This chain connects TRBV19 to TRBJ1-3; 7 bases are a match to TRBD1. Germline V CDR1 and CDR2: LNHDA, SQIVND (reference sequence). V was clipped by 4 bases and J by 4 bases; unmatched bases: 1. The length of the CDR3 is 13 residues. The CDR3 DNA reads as TGTGCCAGTAGTACGACAGGGGGAAACACCATATATTTT. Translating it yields CASSTTGGNTIYF.

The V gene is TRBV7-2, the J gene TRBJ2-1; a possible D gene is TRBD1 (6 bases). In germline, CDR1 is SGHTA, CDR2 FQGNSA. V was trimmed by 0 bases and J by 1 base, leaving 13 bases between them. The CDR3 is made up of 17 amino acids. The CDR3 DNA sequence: TGTGCCAGCAGCTTAGCGCCGAGGGGGATTTCCTACAATGAGCAGTTCTTC. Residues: CASSLAPRGISYNEQFF.

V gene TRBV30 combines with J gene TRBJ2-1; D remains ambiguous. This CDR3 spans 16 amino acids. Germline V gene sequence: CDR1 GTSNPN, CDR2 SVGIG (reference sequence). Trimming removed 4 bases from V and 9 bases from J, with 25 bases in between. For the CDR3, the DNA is TGTGCCTGGATTGACAATATCAGGCACTCAGCTGGTGAGCAGTTCTTC. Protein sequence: CAWIDNIRHSAGEQFF.

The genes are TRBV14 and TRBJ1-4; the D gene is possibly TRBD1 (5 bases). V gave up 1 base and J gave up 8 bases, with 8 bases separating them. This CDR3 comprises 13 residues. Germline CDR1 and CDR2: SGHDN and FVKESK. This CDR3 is CASSQVRGEKLFF. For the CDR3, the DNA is TGTGCCAGCAGCCAAGTCCGGGGGGAAAAACTGTTTTTT.

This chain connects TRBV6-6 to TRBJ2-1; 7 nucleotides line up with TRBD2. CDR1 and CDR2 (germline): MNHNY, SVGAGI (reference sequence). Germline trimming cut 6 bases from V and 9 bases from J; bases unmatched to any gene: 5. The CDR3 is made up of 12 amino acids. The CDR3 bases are TGTGCCAGCAGCCCCCCGGGGGGTGAGCAGTTCTTC. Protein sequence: CASSPPGGEQFF.

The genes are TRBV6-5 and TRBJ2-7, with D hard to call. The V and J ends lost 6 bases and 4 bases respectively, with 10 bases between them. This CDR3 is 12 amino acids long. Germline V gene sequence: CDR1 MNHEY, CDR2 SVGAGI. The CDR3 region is CASSSAWYEQYF. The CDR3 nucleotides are TGTGCCAGCAGCTCCGCGTGGTACGAGCAGTACTTC.

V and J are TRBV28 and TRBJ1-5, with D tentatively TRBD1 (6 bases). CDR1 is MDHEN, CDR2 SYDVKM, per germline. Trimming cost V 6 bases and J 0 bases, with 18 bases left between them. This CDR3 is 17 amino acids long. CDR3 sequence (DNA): TGTGCCAGCAGGGGGGGCGGGAGTAGTAGTAGCAATCAGCCCCAGCATTTT. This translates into CASRGGGSSSSNQPQHF.

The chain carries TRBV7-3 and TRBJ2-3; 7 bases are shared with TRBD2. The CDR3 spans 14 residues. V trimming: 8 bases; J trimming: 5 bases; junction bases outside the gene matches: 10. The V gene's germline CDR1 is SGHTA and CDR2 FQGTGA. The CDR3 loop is CASAQGGSQDTQYF. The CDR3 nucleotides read TGTGCCAGCGCTCAAGGCGGGAGTCAAGATACGCAGTATTTT.

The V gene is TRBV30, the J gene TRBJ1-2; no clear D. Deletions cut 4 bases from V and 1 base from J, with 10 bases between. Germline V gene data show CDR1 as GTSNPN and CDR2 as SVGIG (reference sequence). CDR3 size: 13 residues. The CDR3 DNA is TGTGCCTGGATTCAGGAATTTAACTATGGCTACACCTTC. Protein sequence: CAWIQEFNYGYTF.

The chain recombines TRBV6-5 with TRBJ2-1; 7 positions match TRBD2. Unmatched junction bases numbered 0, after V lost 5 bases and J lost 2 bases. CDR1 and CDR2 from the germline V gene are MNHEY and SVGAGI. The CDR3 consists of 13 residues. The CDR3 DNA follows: TGTGCCAGCAGTAGCGGGACCTACAATGAGCAGTTCTTC. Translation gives CASSSGTYNEQFF.

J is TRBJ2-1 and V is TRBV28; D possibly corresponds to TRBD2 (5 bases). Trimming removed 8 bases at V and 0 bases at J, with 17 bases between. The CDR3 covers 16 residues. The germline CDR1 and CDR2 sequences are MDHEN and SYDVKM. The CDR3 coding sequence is TGTGCCAGCGGGCAAGCCGGGAAAGACTCCTACAATGAGCAGTTCTTC. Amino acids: CASGQAGKDSYNEQFF.

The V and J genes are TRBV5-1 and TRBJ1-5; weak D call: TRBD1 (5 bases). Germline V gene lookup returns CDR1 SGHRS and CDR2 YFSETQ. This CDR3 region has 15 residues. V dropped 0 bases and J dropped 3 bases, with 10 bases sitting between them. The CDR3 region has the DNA TGCGCCAGCAGCTTGGGGGTGACAGACAATCAGCCCCAGCATTTT. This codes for CASSLGVTDNQPQHF. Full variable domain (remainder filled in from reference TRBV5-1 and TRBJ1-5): KAGVTQTPRYLIKTRGQQVTLSCSPISGHRSVSWYQQTPGQGLQFLFEYFSETQRNKGNFPGRFSGRQFSNSRSEMNVSTLELGDSALYLCASSLGVTDNQPQHFGDGTRLSIL.

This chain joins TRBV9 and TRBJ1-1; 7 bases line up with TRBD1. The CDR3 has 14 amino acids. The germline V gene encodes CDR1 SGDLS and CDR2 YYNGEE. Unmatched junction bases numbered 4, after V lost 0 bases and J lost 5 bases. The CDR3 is CASSVEGGQTEAFF. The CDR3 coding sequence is TGTGCCAGCAGCGTAGAGGGGGGACAGACTGAAGCTTTCTTT.

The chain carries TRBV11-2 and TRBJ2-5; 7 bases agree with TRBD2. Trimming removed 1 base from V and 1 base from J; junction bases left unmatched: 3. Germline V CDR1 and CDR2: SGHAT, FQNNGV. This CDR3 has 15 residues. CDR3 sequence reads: CASSLGAGSQETQYF. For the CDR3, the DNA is TGTGCCAGCAGCTTAGGAGCGGGATCCCAAGAGACCCAGTACTTC.

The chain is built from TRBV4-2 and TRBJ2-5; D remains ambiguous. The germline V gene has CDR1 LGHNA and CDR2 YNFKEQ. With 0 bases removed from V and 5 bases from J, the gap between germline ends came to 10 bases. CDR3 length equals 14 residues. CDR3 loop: CASSQDYTRETQYF. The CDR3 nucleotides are TGTGCCAGCAGCCAAGATTATACGAGGGAGACCCAGTACTTC.

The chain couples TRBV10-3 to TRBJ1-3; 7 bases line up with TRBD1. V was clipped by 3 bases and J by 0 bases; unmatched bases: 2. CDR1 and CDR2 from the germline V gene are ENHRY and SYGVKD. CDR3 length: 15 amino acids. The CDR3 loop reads CAISDRGSSGNTIYF. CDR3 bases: TGTGCCATCAGTGACAGGGGGAGCTCTGGAAACACCATATATTTT.

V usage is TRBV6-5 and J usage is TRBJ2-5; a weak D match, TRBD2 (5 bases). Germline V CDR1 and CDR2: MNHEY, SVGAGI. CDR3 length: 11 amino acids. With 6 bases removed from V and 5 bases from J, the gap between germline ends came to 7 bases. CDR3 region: CASRQRETQYF. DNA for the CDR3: TGTGCCAGCAGGCAGCGGGAGACCCAGTACTTC.

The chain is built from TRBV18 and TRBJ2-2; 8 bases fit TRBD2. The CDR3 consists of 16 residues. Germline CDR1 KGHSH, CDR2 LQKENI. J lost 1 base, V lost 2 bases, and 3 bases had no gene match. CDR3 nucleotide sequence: TGTGCCAGCTCACCAAGTCTAGCGGGGAACACCGGGGAGCTGTTTTTT. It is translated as CASSPSLAGNTGELFF.

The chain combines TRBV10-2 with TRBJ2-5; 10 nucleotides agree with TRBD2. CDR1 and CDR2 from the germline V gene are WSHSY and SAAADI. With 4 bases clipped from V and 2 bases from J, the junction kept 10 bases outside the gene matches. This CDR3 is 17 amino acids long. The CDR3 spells CASSGATSGEYQETQYF. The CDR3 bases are TGCGCCAGCAGTGGAGCTACTAGCGGGGAATATCAAGAGACCCAGTACTTC.

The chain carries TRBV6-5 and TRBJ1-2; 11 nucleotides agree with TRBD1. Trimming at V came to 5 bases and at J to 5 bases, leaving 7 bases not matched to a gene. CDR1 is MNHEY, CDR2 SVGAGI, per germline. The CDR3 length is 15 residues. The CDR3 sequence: CASSLSGTGGYGYTF. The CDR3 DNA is TGTGCCAGCAGTCTCTCCGGGACAGGGGGTTATGGCTACACCTTC.

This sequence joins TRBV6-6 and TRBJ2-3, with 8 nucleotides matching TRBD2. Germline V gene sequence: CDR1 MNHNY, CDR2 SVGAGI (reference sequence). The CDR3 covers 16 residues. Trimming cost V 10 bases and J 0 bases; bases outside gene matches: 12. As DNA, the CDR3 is TGTGCCACCCGCCGGGGGGGATCGCAGAGCACAGATACGCAGTATTTT. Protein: CATRRGGSQSTDTQYF.

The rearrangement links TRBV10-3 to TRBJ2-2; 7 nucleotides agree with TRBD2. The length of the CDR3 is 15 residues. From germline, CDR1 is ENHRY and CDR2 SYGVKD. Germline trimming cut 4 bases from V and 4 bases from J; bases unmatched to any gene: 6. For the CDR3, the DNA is TGTGCCATCAGTGGCCAGGGAGGGACCACCGGGGAGCTGTTTTTT. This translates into CAISGQGGTTGELFF.

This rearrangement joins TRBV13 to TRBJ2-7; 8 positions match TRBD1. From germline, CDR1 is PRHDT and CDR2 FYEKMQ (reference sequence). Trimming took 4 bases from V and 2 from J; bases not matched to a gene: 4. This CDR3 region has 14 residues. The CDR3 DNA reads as TGTGCCAGCAGCTCGACAGGGGAGGCCTACGAGCAGTACTTC. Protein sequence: CASSSTGEAYEQYF. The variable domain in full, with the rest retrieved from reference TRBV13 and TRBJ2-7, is AAGVIQSPRHLIKEKRETATLKCYPIPRHDTVYWYQQGPGQDPQFLISFYEKMQSDKGSIPDRFSAQQFSDYHSELNMSSLELGDSALYFCASSSTGEAYEQYFGPGTRLTVT.

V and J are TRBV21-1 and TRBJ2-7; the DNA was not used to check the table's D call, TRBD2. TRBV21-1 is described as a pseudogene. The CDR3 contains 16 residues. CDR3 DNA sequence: TGTGCCAGCAGCATCCATTCTAGCGGGATCTCCTACGAGCAGTACTTC. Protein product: CASSIHSSGISYEQYF.

The CDR3 loop reads CASSLGWAPGELFF. The DNA for the CDR3 is TGTGCCAGCAGTTTAGGCTGGGCACCCGGGGAGCTGTTTTTT. The gene calls are TRBV27 and TRBJ2-2, with D unclear. Germline values: CDR1 MNHEY, CDR2 SMNVEV (reference sequence). The CDR3 is 14 residues long. V was trimmed by 2 bases and J by 6 bases, leaving 10 bases between them.